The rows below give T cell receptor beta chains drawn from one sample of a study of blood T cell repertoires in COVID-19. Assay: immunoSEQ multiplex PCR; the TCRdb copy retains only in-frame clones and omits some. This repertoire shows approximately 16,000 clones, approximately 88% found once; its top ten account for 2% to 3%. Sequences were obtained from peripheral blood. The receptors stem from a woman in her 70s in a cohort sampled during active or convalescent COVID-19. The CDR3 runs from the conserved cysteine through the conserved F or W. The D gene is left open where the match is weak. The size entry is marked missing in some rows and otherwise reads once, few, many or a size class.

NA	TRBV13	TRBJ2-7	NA	CASSLGPSGGPYEQYF	TGTGCCAGCAGCTTAGGCCCCTCAGGAGGACCCTACGAGCAGTACTTC
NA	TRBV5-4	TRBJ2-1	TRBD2	CASSPQASGGAYEQFF	TGTGCCAGCAGCCCCCAGGCTAGCGGGGGGGCGTATGAGCAGTTCTTC
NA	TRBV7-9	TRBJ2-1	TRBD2	CASNGGSGGAPKEQFF	TGTGCCAGCAACGGGGGTAGCGGGGGGGCCCCAAAGGAGCAGTTCTTC
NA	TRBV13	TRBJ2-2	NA	CASSLRSSNTGELFF	TGTGCCAGCAGCTTAAGGAGTTCAAACACCGGGGAGCTGTTTTTT
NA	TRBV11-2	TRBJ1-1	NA	CASSSARVPAFF	TGTGCCAGCAGCTCTGCACGCGTTCCGGCTTTCTTT
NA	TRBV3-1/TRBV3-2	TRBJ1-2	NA	CASSQREKGYTF	TGTGCCAGCAGCCAACGAGAGAAAGGCTACACCTTC
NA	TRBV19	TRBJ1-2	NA	CASSTTGNYGYTF	TGTGCCAGTAGTACGACAGGCAACTATGGCTACACCTTC
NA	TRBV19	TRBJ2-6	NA	CASSILQSGANVLTF	TGTGCCAGTAGTATTCTCCAGTCTGGGGCCAACGTCCTGACTTTC
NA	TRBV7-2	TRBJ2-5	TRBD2	CASSSVGGKETQYF	TGTGCCAGCAGCTCGGTCGGGGGGAAAGAGACCCAGTACTTC
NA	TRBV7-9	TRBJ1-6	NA	CASSFNRNSPLHF	TGTGCCAGCAGTTTTAACAGAAATTCACCCCTCCACTTT
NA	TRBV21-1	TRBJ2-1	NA	CASSPRTGALERWVYNEQFF	TGTGCCAGCAGCCCCCGGACAGGGGCTTTAGAACGGTGGGTTTACAATGAGCAGTTCTTC
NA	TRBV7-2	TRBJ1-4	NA	CASSLARGRLFF	TGTGCCAGCAGCTTAGCAAGGGGTAGACTGTTTTTT
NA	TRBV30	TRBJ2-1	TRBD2	CARGLAGRQFF	TGTGCCCGTGGACTAGCGGGGAGGCAGTTCTTC
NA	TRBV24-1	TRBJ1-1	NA	CATSDRQTRRAFF	TGTGCCACCAGTGATCGGCAGACCCGGAGGGCTTTCTTT
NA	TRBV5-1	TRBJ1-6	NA	CASSSLSNSPLHF	TGCGCCAGCAGCTCGCTCAGTAATTCACCCCTCCACTTT
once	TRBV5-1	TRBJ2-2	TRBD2	CASTGGGFTGELFF	TGCGCCAGCACCGGCGGGGGGTTCACCGGGGAGCTGTTTTTT
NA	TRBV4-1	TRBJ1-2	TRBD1	CASSQDNTPGGGYGYTF	TGCGCCAGCAGCCAAGATAACACACCAGGGGGAGGCTATGGCTACACCTTC
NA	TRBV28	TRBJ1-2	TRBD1	CASSEPGGYYGYTF	TGTGCCAGCAGCGAACCAGGGGGTTACTATGGCTACACCTTC
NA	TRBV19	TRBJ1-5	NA	CASSTTGNGQPQHF	TGTGCCAGTAGTACCACAGGGAACGGTCAGCCCCAGCATTTT
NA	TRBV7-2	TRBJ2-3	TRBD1	CASSLQGSDTQYF	TGTGCCAGCAGTTTACAGGGGTCCGATACGCAGTATTTT
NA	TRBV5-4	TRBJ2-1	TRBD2	CASSLGRGGKNEQFF	TGTGCCAGCAGCTTGGGACGGGGGGGAAAGAATGAGCAGTTCTTC
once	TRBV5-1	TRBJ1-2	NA	CASSLDTSAQYGYTF	TGCGCCAGCAGCTTGGATACCAGCGCTCAATATGGCTACACCTTC
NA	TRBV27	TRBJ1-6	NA	CASRDRSNSPLHF	TGTGCCAGCCGAGACAGGAGCAATTCACCCCTCCACTTT
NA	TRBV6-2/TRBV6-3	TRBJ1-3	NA	CASSYPRQGTTIYF	TGTGCCAGCAGTTACCCTCGGCAGGGGACCACCATATATTTT
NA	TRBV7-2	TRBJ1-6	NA	CASSSTGGNSPLHF	TGTGCCAGCAGCTCCACGGGAGGCAATTCACCCCTCCACTTT
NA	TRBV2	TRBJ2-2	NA	CASSELGAENTGELFF	TGTGCCAGCAGTGAATTGGGCGCTGAGAACACCGGGGAGCTGTTTTTT
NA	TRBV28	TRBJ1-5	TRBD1	CASSQADRAQPQHF	TGTGCCAGCAGTCAAGCCGACAGGGCTCAGCCCCAGCATTTT
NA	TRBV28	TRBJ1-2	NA	CASSLRGVFYGYTF	TGTGCCAGCAGTTTACGGGGGGTCTTCTATGGCTACACCTTC
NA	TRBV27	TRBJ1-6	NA	CASSLSRDSPLHF	TGTGCCAGCAGTTTAAGTCGGGATTCACCCCTCCACTTT
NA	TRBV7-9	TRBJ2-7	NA	CASSLGRGTYSYEQYF	TGTGCCAGCAGCTTGGGGCGTGGCACATACTCCTACGAGCAGTACTTC
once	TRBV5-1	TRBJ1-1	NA	CASSLRSGMNTEAFF	TGCGCCAGCAGCTTGAGGTCCGGGATGAACACTGAAGCTTTCTTT
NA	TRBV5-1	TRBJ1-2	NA	CASSTYQGSPGYTF	TGCGCCAGCAGCACATATCAGGGGTCCCCTGGCTACACCTTC
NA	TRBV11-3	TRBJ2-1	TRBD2	CASSLLTSGGGEQFF	TGTGCCAGCAGCTTACTCACTAGCGGGGGGGGTGAGCAGTTCTTC
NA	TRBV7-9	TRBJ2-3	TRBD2	CASSSLGGGAADTQYF	TGTGCCAGCAGCTCCCTAGGCGGGGGGGCTGCAGATACGCAGTATTTT
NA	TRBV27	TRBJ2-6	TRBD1	CASSNRGPGANVLTF	TGTGCCAGCAGTAACAGGGGCCCTGGGGCCAACGTCCTGACTTTC
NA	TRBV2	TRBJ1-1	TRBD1	CASSRQGSTEAFF	TGTGCCAGCAGTCGACAGGGGAGCACTGAAGCTTTCTTT
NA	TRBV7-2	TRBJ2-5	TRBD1	CASRDNRGPETQYF	TGTGCCAGCAGGGATAACAGGGGTCCAGAGACCCAGTACTTC
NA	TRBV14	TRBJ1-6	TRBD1	CASSQFKGAMGGVRSPLHF	TGTGCCAGCAGCCAATTTAAGGGGGCGATGGGGGGAGTAAGATCACCCCTCCACTTT
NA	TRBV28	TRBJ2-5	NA	CASSLSRTQYF	TGTGCCAGCAGTCTGAGCCGGACCCAGTACTTC
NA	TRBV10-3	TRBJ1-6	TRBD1	CAIGRTGGDNSPLHF	TGTGCCATCGGCCGGACAGGGGGCGATAATTCACCCCTCCACTTT
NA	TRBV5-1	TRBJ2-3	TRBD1	CATQGGDRHTDTQYF	TGCGCCACCCAAGGTGGGGACAGGCACACAGATACGCAGTATTTT
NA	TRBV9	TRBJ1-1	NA	CASSVALGTEAFF	TGTGCCAGCAGCGTAGCTCTGGGGACAGAAGCTTTCTTT
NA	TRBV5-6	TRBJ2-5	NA	CASSLVGGGHQETQYF	TGTGCCAGCAGCTTGGTTGGGGGGGGCCACCAAGAGACCCAGTACTTC
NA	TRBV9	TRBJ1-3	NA	CASSRAASFDTIYF	TGTGCCAGCAGCCGAGCCGCGTCGTTTGACACCATATATTTT
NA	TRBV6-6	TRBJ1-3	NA	CASSYPRGAGNTIYF	TGTGCCAGCAGTTACCCCAGGGGCGCTGGAAACACCATATATTTT
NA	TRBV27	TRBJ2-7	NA	CASSAYGGYHEQYF	TGTGCCAGCAGTGCCTATGGGGGCTACCACGAGCAGTACTTC
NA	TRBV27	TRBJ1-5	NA	CASSLEAGSVNQPQHF	TGTGCCAGCAGTTTAGAAGCCGGTTCTGTCAATCAGCCCCAGCATTTT
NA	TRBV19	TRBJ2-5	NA	CASSRTAQETQYF	TGTGCCAGTAGCCGGACAGCCCAAGAGACCCAGTACTTC
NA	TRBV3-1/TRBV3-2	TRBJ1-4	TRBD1	CASSQGQGLWETNEKLFF	TGTGCCAGCAGCCAGGGACAGGGACTATGGGAGACTAATGAAAAACTGTTTTTT
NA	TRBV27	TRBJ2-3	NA	CASSLTSTDTQYF	TGTGCCAGCAGTTTGACTAGCACAGATACGCAGTATTTT
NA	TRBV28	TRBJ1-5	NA	CASRERGIATYNQPQHF	TGTGCCAGCAGAGAAAGGGGAATCGCGACATACAATCAGCCCCAGCATTTT